Described below is a single T cell receptor beta chain sequence and its context. Its antigen is undetermined. The CDR3 has 14 amino acids. Germline lookup yields CDR1 DFQATT and CDR2 SNEGSKA (reference sequence). V lost 2 bases and J lost 3, with 11 bases in between. With the Oncomine TCR Beta short-read assay, DNA from cultured CD4+ T cells was sequenced. TCRdb re-called the PCR reads through MiXCR, storing one row per CDR3 protein. The repertoire has approximately 16,000 distinct CDR3 sequences, 65% to 80% of them found once; the top ten carry 15% to 20%. This record comes from a study of vaccination and CD4 T cells after COVID-19. Treatment specified: roughly 10-day PBMC culture with coronavirus spike peptide pools or control peptides (ViraFEST assay).

The chain is built from TRBV20-1 and TRBJ1-5; unclear D gene. The material sequenced was CD4+ T cells from blood, cultured in vitro. This clonotype was sampled from a human donor who had recovered from COVID-19. CDR3 in amino acids: CSARNGGFNQPQHF. CDR3 nucleotides: TGCAGTGCTAGAAATGGAGGGTTCAATCAGCCCCAGCATTTT.